Each of the 31 T cell receptor beta chains below was sequenced from the same sample in a study of shared clonotypes between healthy human individuals. The data were produced by immunoSEQ multiplex PCR, yet TCRdb's version contains in-frame clones alone and is incomplete. The table lists approximately 2,000,000 clones, around 90% of them singletons. The material sequenced was naive CD4+ T cells from PBMCs. Subset here: CD45RA+ positively selected. These receptors came from a man aged 18 to 29 in good health. Some clones in this sample may be carry-over from other donors' samples.

This clone occurred a few times. The chain's CDR3 is CASSVQGRGEKLFF. Written as DNA, the CDR3 is TGTGCCAGCAGTGTGCAGGGGAGGGGTGAAAAACTGTTTTTT. The J gene is TRBJ1-4, the V gene TRBV6-1; maybe TRBD1 (6 bases). This CDR3 has 14 amino acids. Germline CDR1 MNHNS, CDR2 SASEGT. Trimming cost V 4 bases and J 7 bases, with 13 bases left between them.

The chain has TRBV6-1 and TRBJ1-3; D ambiguous. V gave up 6 bases and J gave up 0 bases, with 9 bases separating them. The CDR3 covers 14 residues. The germline CDR1 and CDR2 sequences are MNHNS and SASEGT. CDR3 nucleotides: TGTGCCAGCAGCCTACTTTACTCTGGAAACACCATATATTTT. It codes for CASSLLYSGNTIYF.

The chain carries TRBV5-5 and TRBJ2-7; D tentatively fits TRBD1 or TRBD2 (5 bases each). V gave up 2 bases and J gave up 2 bases, with 11 bases separating them. Germline V gene data show CDR1 as SGHKS and CDR2 as YYEKEE (reference sequence). This CDR3 is 14 amino acids long. For the CDR3, the DNA is TGTGCCAGCAGCTTATTGGTGGGACCCTACGAGCAGTACTTC. Translated, it gives CASSLLVGPYEQYF.

The V call is TRBV19, the J call TRBJ1-2; TRBD1 aligns across 8 bases. Germline V gene data show CDR1 as LNHDA and CDR2 as SQIVND (reference sequence). Trimming cost V 4 bases and J 4 bases; bases outside gene matches: 11. The CDR3 runs to 16 residues. The CDR3 DNA sequence: TGTGCCAGTAGTACCCAGACAGGGGCACACACCTATGGCTACACCTTC. Translation gives CASSTQTGAHTYGYTF.

The rearrangement links TRBV25-1 to TRBJ1-2, with a possible D match to TRBD1 (6 bases). CDR3 length equals 11 residues. Germline CDR1 reads MGHDK; CDR2 reads SYGVNS. V gave up 8 bases and J gave up 7 bases, with 11 bases separating them. The CDR3 DNA reads TGTGCCAGCCGGGACACTTTTGGCTACACCTTC. Translated, it gives CASRDTFGYTF.

In this sample, this clone turned up once. CDR3 amino acids: CASKRQGGREKLFF. CDR3 DNA sequence: TGTGCCAGCAAGAGGCAGGGCGGGCGTGAAAAACTGTTTTTT. The V gene is TRBV2, the J gene TRBJ1-4; TRBD1 might be the D (5 bases). CDR3 length equals 14 residues. V was shortened by 7 bases and J by 7 bases, with 16 bases between the two germline ends. Germline V lookup: CDR1 SNHLY, CDR2 FYNNEI.

V gene TRBV27 combines with J gene TRBJ1-5, with D tentatively TRBD1 (5 bases). There are 14 residues in the CDR3. The germline V gene encodes CDR1 MNHEY and CDR2 SMNVEV (reference sequence). The germline V and J ends were trimmed by 6 bases and 5 bases, with 14 bases remaining between them. As DNA, the CDR3 is TGTGCCAGCAGCCCCGACAGAACTTATCAGCCCCAGCATTTT. Translated, it gives CASSPDRTYQPQHF.

This chain connects TRBV6-5 to TRBJ1-3, with 7 bases matching TRBD1. The CDR3 has 16 amino acids. In germline, CDR1 is MNHEY, CDR2 SVGAGI. J was trimmed by 4 bases and V by 3 bases; bases with no gene match: 9. This CDR3 reads CASSYTGTATGNTIYF. CDR3 bases: TGTGCCAGCAGTTATACCGGGACAGCCACAGGAAACACCATATATTTT.

Note on this clone: Other DNA variants within this sample encode the same CDR3. V and J are TRBV5-4 and TRBJ2-1; the match to TRBD2 covers 11 bases. Germline V CDR1 and CDR2: SGHNT, YYREEE (reference sequence). CDR3 length: 15 residues. V lost 2 bases and J lost 3; bases outside the gene matches: 1. The chain's CDR3 is CASSLGLAGYNEQFF. The CDR3 DNA reads as TGTGCCAGCAGCTTAGGACTAGCGGGCTACAATGAGCAGTTCTTC.

A single count supports this clone. This rearrangement joins TRBV21-1 to TRBJ2-7; no check of the table's D call, TRBD1, against the DNA was made. TRBV21-1 represents a pseudogene. This CDR3 comprises 15 residues. CDR3 sequence reads: CASISQPGQSYEQYF. The CDR3 nucleotides read TGTGCCAGCATCTCCCAACCGGGACAGTCCTACGAGCAGTACTTC.

This chain links TRBV28 with TRBJ1-4; D is possibly TRBD1 (5 bases). The V end was cut by 6 bases, the J end by 7 bases, with 15 bases between. Germline CDR1 MDHEN, CDR2 SYDVKM. The CDR3 covers 14 residues. CDR3 sequence reads: CASRRQSPSEKLFF. In nucleotides, the CDR3 is TGTGCCAGCAGACGACAGAGCCCTTCTGAAAAACTGTTTTTT.

The chain combines TRBV28 with TRBJ2-2; no clear D gene. Trimming took 3 bases from V and 2 from J, leaving 10 bases between them. Germline V gene sequence: CDR1 MDHEN, CDR2 SYDVKM. CDR3 length: 15 residues. The CDR3 spells CASSFGRPNTGELFF. CDR3 in DNA: TGTGCCAGCAGTTTTGGGCGGCCTAACACCGGGGAGCTGTTTTTT.

This clone came up a few times. The chain joins TRBV28 to TRBJ2-7; the D gene is possibly TRBD1 (5 bases). CDR3 length equals 15 residues. Trimming left V 6 bases short and J 0 bases short, with 15 bases between. Germline values: CDR1 MDHEN, CDR2 SYDVKM. The CDR3 DNA reads as TGTGCCAGCAGAAACAACAGGTTTTTCTCCTACGAGCAGTACTTC. Its protein is CASRNNRFFSYEQYF.

This CDR3 is CASTIRTETQYF. CDR3 nucleotides: TGTGCCAGCACCATAAGGACTGAAACGCAGTATTTT. The chain couples TRBV7-2 to TRBJ2-3, with D maybe TRBD2 (5 bases). The ends were cut back, 7 bases at V and 9 bases at J, with 14 bases in the middle. Germline V gene data show CDR1 as SGHTA and CDR2 as FQGNSA. CDR3 length equals 12 residues. Together with reference TRBV7-2 and TRBJ2-3, the CDR3 gives the full variable domain: GAGVSQSPSNKVTEKGKDVELRCDPISGHTALYWYRQSLGQGLEFLIYFQGNSAPDKSGLPSDRFSAERTGGSVSTLTIQRTQQEDSAVYLCASTIRTETQYFGPGTRLTVL.

The V gene is TRBV7-3, the J gene TRBJ2-5; D not certain. Per germline, CDR1 SGHTA and CDR2 FQGTGA. CDR3 length: 12 residues. The V gene lost 5 bases and the J gene lost 11 bases, with 15 bases spanning the gap. The CDR3 sequence is CASSPGYGWQYF. CDR3 sequence (DNA): TGTGCCAGCAGCCCCGGTTACGGGTGGCAGTACTTC.

This clone was recorded only once. The J gene is TRBJ1-5, the V gene TRBV6-1; tentatively, D is TRBD1 (6 bases). This CDR3 is built from 16 residues. V shed 2 bases and J shed 4 bases, with 15 bases lying between them. Germline assignment: CDR1 MNHNS and CDR2 SASEGT. CDR3 protein: CASSELGRGFNQPQHF. The CDR3 nucleotides are TGTGCCAGCAGTGAACTCGGCAGGGGCTTTAATCAGCCCCAGCATTTT.

The chain combines TRBV5-1 with TRBJ2-1; D may be TRBD2 (6 bases). Germline V gene data show CDR1 as SGHRS and CDR2 as YFSETQ. The V end was cut by 3 bases, the J end by 7 bases, with 11 bases between. The CDR3 covers 13 residues. CDR3 sequence: CASSSMEGNEQFF. The CDR3 DNA sequence: TGCGCCAGCAGCTCAATGGAGGGAAATGAGCAGTTCTTC. Filled out from reference TRBV5-1 and TRBJ2-1, the complete variable domain reads KAGVTQTPRYLIKTRGQQVTLSCSPISGHRSVSWYQQTPGQGLQFLFEYFSETQRNKGNFPGRFSGRQFSNSRSEMNVSTLELGDSALYLCASSSMEGNEQFFGPGTRLTVL.

The chain employs TRBV7-3 and TRBJ2-1, with 11 bases matching TRBD2. The CDR3 length is 19 residues. With 0 bases clipped from V and 5 bases from J, the junction kept 12 bases outside the gene matches. Germline V gene data show CDR1 as SGHTA and CDR2 as FQGTGA. CDR3 in DNA: TGTGCCAGCAGCTTAACGAGGCTCCAGGGACTAGCGGAACACAATGAGCAGTTCTTC. The encoded protein is CASSLTRLQGLAEHNEQFF.

V and J are TRBV14 and TRBJ2-7; 7 nucleotides align to TRBD2. The length of the CDR3 is 14 residues. Germline V gene data show CDR1 as SGHDN and CDR2 as FVKESK. After removal of 1 base from V and 3 bases from J, the junction contained 3 bases not matched to a gene. The CDR3 reads CASSQAGGVYEQYF. The CDR3 nucleotides read TGTGCCAGCAGCCAAGCGGGGGGAGTCTACGAGCAGTACTTC.

The V gene is TRBV10-1, the J gene TRBJ2-2; tentative D call: TRBD1 (5 bases). Germline V gene data show CDR1 as WNHNN and CDR2 as SYGVQD (reference sequence). The V end lost 4 bases, the J end lost 5 bases, and 11 bases lay between the germline ends. The CDR3 covers 14 residues. DNA of the CDR3: TGCGCCAGCAGTGGGTTGGGGCCGACCGGGGAGCTGTTTTTT. As protein: CASSGLGPTGELFF.

This clone was seen once. The chain combines TRBV4-3 with TRBJ1-5; TRBD1 might be the D (5 bases). Trimming left V 3 bases short and J 7 bases short, with 19 bases between. Looked up from germline, CDR1 is LGHNA and CDR2 is YSLEER. There are 16 residues in the CDR3. CDR3 protein: CASSQGRGRVDQPQHF. CDR3 DNA: TGCGCCAGCAGCCAGGGCCGTGGCAGGGTGGACCAGCCCCAGCATTTT.

The chain has TRBV4-1 and TRBJ2-7; a weak D match, TRBD2 (6 bases). In germline, CDR1 is MGHRA, CDR2 YSYEKL. CDR3 length: 15 residues. Trimming removed 0 bases at V and 2 bases at J, with 11 bases between. The CDR3 nucleotides are TGCGCCAGCAGCCAAGATCGGGGGAATCCCTACGAGCAGTACTTC. Protein product: CASSQDRGNPYEQYF.

As concerns this clone: The sample contains more than one DNA sequence encoding this CDR3. The chain combines TRBV7-2 with TRBJ2-6; 14 bases fit TRBD2. Losses at the gene ends were 4 bases for V and 0 bases for J; bases not matched to a gene: 2. Germline V gene sequence: CDR1 SGHTA, CDR2 FQGNSA. This CDR3 is 18 amino acids long. The DNA for the CDR3 is TGTGCCAGCAGCTCGGGACTAGCGGGGGCCTCTGGGGCCAACGTCCTGACTTTC. The encoded protein is CASSSGLAGASGANVLTF.

V and J are TRBV18 and TRBJ1-4, with TRBD1 as a possible D gene (5 bases). The V end lost 4 bases, the J end lost 6 bases, and 9 bases lay between the germline ends. Germline V gene data show CDR1 as KGHSH and CDR2 as LQKENI. This CDR3 comprises 13 residues. The CDR3 DNA is TGTGCCAGCTCACAGGGGTCGGATGAAAAACTGTTTTTT. It specifies CASSQGSDEKLFF.

The V and J genes are TRBV30 and TRBJ2-7; 7 bases are a match to TRBD1. With V trimmed by 3 bases and J by 3 bases, 5 bases remained unmatched. Germline CDR1 is GTSNPN and CDR2 is SVGIG (reference sequence). The CDR3 spans 13 residues. This CDR3 is CAWRSGQSYEQYF. CDR3 nucleotide sequence: TGTGCCTGGAGGTCGGGACAGAGCTACGAGCAGTACTTC.

The table lists this clone with a count of one. In the same sample, other DNA sequences code for this CDR3. The chain couples TRBV6-5 to TRBJ2-5; 8 nucleotides align to TRBD1. Trimming took 2 bases from V and 4 from J; bases not matched to a gene: 3. The V gene's germline CDR1 is MNHEY and CDR2 SVGAGI. The CDR3 spans 14 residues. CDR3 in DNA: TGTGCCAGCAGTTACGGGACAGGACGAGAGACCCAGTACTTC. Translation: CASSYGTGRETQYF.

The J gene is TRBJ2-7, the V gene TRBV6-6, with a possible D match to TRBD1 (6 bases). CDR3 length: 14 amino acids. Germline-derived CDR1 and CDR2 are MNHNY and SVGAGI (reference sequence). Trimming removed 2 bases at V and 2 bases at J, with 10 bases between. In DNA, the CDR3 is TGTGCCAGCAGTTACGCAGACAGGACCTACGAGCAGTACTTC. Translation: CASSYADRTYEQYF.

The V gene is TRBV5-4, the J gene TRBJ2-2, with 10 bases matching TRBD1. Germline CDR1 SGHNT, CDR2 YYREEE (reference sequence). V lost 4 bases to trimming and J lost 4 bases; unmatched junction nucleotides: 7. CDR3 length: 16 residues. CDR3 protein: CASSTRQGAGTGELFF. CDR3 nucleotide sequence: TGTGCCAGCAGCACCCGACAGGGGGCGGGCACCGGGGAGCTGTTTTTT.

This chain links TRBV7-8 with TRBJ1-2, with D uncertain. The CDR3 runs to 13 residues. V shed 2 bases and J shed 5 bases, with 9 bases lying between them. CDR1 is SGHVS and CDR2 is FQNEAQ in the germline V gene. The CDR3 DNA sequence: TGTGCCAGCAGCTTATCCGTGAAGTATGGCTACACCTTC. Translating gives CASSLSVKYGYTF.

The J gene is TRBJ2-4, the V gene TRBV27; TRBD1 aligns across 7 bases. Germline V gene data show CDR1 as MNHEY and CDR2 as SMNVEV (reference sequence). CDR3 length: 21 amino acids. V shed 1 base, J shed 0 bases, and the junction held 18 bases outside the gene matches. The CDR3, as DNA: TGTGCCAGCAGTTTATGGTCGGGGTGGGCAGGGGGTAGACGAGCCAAAAACATTCAGTACTTC. This encodes CASSLWSGWAGGRRAKNIQYF.

The rearrangement links TRBV5-1 to TRBJ2-5; 10 nucleotides agree with TRBD1. The CDR3 is 17 amino acids. CDR1 and CDR2 (germline): SGHRS, YFSETQ. J lost 4 bases, V lost 1 base, and 10 bases had no gene match. The CDR3: CASSLLVTGGEIETQYF. The CDR3 region has the DNA TGCGCCAGCAGCTTGCTTGTGACAGGGGGCGAGATAGAGACCCAGTACTTC.